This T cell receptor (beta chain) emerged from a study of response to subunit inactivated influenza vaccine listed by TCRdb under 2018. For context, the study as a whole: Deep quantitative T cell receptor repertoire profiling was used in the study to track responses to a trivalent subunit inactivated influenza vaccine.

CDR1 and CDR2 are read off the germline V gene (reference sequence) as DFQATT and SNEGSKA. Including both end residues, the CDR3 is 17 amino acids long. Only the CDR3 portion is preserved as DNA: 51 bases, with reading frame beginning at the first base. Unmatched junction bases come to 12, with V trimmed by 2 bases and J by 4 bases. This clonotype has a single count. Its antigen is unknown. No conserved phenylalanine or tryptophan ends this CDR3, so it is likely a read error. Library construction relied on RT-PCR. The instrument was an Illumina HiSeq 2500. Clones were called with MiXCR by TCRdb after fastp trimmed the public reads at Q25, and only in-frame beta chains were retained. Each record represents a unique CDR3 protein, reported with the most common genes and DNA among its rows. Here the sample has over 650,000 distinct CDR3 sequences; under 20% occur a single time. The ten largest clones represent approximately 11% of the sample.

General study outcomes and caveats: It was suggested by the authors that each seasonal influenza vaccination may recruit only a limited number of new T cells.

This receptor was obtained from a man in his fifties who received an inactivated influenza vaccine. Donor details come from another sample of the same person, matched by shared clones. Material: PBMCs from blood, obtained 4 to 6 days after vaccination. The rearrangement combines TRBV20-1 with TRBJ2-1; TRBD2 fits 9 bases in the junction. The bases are TGCAGTGCTAGAAATGCCCGAGGGGCGGGGGGGTACAATGAGCAGTTCCTC. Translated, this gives CSARNARGAGGYNEQFL.